The clone carrying this T cell receptor (beta chain) was seen more than once but under ten times. Sequencing used immunoSEQ multiplex PCR; TCRdb keeps in-frame clones, though not all of them. The profile covers 35,000 to 50,000 clones, with less than 85% appearing a single time and roughly 4.4% taken by the ten largest. This CDR3 is built from 14 residues. V lost 5 bases to trimming and J lost 5 bases; unmatched junction nucleotides: 6. Germline V gene lookup returns CDR1 MNHEY and CDR2 SVGAGI. The sample originates from a study of blood T cell repertoires in COVID-19. On the study more broadly: From T cells, B-cell-depleted T cells, or PBMCs came the material, which was cDNA or gDNA.

The source of this sequence is a woman aged 70-85 years with acute or convalescent COVID-19. Material: peripheral blood. V and J are TRBV6-5 and TRBJ1-5; TRBD1 agrees at 7 bases. As DNA, the CDR3 is TGTGCCAGCAGTATCCGACAGGGAGATCAGCCCCAGCATTTT. Translating gives CASSIRQGDQPQHF.